The 13 T cell receptor beta chains below all came from one sample that was sequenced in a study of T-cell memory formation after mild COVID-19. TCRdb passed the 5' RACE reads through MiXCR, listing each CDR3 protein once. The profile shows hundreds of thousands of distinct CDR3 sequences, 16% of them singletons. Sequences were obtained from PBMCs or a T cell subset sorted from them (not recorded which). The receptors shown here come from a man between 18 and 29 years old who had mild COVID-19 (a few samples of this study predate the infection). Cell type and time point are not known.

In its sample, this clonotype was seen a few times. This chain links TRBV20-1 with TRBJ2-5; 8 bases match TRBD1. Germline values: CDR1 DFQATT, CDR2 SNEGSKA (reference sequence). This CDR3 has 15 residues. The trim removed 4 bases at V and 0 bases at J, leaving 7 bases unmatched. As DNA, the CDR3 is TGCAGTGCTACTCGGACAGGGTCGTACCAAGAGACCCAGTACTTC. Protein product: CSATRTGSYQETQYF.

The table lists this clonotype with a few counts. V and J are TRBV7-6 and TRBJ1-1; TRBD1 matches at 7 bases. CDR1 and CDR2 from the germline V gene are SGHVS and FNYEAQ. J lost 8 bases, V lost 1 base, and 4 bases had no gene match. This CDR3 region has 13 residues. CDR3 coding DNA: TGTGCCAGCAGCTTAGGAGGGACAGAGGAAGCTTTCTTT. Translation: CASSLGGTEEAFF. The full variable domain, with the rest looked up from reference TRBV7-6 and TRBJ1-1, is GAGVSQSPRYKVTKRGQDVALRCDPISGHVSLYWYRQALGQGPEFLTYFNYEAQQDKSGLPNDRFSAERPEGSISTLTIQRTEQRDSAMYRCASSLGGTEEAFFGQGTRLTVV.

V and J are TRBV6-2 or TRBV6-3 and TRBJ2-7; D assignment may be TRBD1 or TRBD2 (5 bases each). V lost 6 bases and J 0 bases, leaving 15 bases between the germline ends. The CDR3 contains 15 residues. In germline, CDR1 is MNHEY, CDR2 SVGEGT. The CDR3 here is CASSFAPGSSYEQYF. The CDR3 coding sequence is TGTGCCAGCAGCTTTGCCCCAGGGAGCTCCTACGAGCAGTACTTC.

The V and J genes are TRBV5-6 and TRBJ2-5; possible D gene TRBD1, 6 bases. V gave up 4 bases and J gave up 5 bases, with 9 bases separating them. The CDR3 is 12 amino acids. The germline gives CDR1 SGHDT, CDR2 YYEEEE. CDR3 region: CASSLGHETQYF. CDR3 coding DNA: TGTGCCAGCAGCCTGGGACACGAGACCCAGTACTTC.

In its sample, this clonotype was seen a few times. CDR3 loop: CASSPLGLALEYEQYF. The CDR3 bases are TGTGCCAGCAGTCCCCTTGGGCTAGCGCTGGAATACGAGCAGTACTTC. V and J are TRBV27 and TRBJ2-7; possibly TRBD2 for D (6 bases). The ends were cut back, 5 bases at V and 4 bases at J, with 21 bases in the middle. CDR1 is MNHEY and CDR2 is SMNVEV in the germline V gene (reference sequence). The CDR3 contains 16 residues.

The chain recombines TRBV11-2 with TRBJ1-2, with a tentative D call TRBD1 (5 bases). V gave up 7 bases and J gave up 2 bases, with 17 bases separating them. Per the germline V gene, CDR1 is SGHAT and CDR2 is FQNNGV. This CDR3 spans 15 amino acids. Here the CDR3 reads CASTREGAQNYGYTF. The CDR3 nucleotides read TGTGCCAGCACCCGGGAAGGGGCCCAAAACTATGGCTACACCTTC.

The chain joins TRBV4-2 to TRBJ2-3; 11 bases are a match to TRBD2. The V and J ends lost 0 bases and 1 base, in that order; junction bases with no gene match: 6. CDR1 and CDR2 (germline): LGHNA, YNFKEQ. The CDR3 totals 18 residues. The CDR3: CASSQETTSGGRTDTQYF. The CDR3 DNA reads as TGTGCCAGCAGCCAAGAAACAACTAGCGGGGGACGCACAGATACGCAGTATTTT.

There are many counts of this clonotype. The rearrangement links TRBV7-6 to TRBJ1-6; possibly TRBD1 for D (5 bases). There are 15 residues in the CDR3. V was clipped by 5 bases and J by 7 bases, with 15 bases between them. Germline CDR1 and CDR2: SGHVS and FNYEAQ. CDR3 amino acids: CASSQAGLGNSPLHF. The CDR3 coding sequence is TGTGCCAGCAGCCAGGCGGGGCTGGGGAATTCACCCCTCCACTTT. Using reference TRBV7-6 and TRBJ1-6 for the parts outside the CDR3, the full variable domain is GAGVSQSPRYKVTKRGQDVALRCDPISGHVSLYWYRQALGQGPEFLTYFNYEAQQDKSGLPNDRFSAERPEGSISTLTIQRTEQRDSAMYRCASSQAGLGNSPLHFGNGTRLTVT.

The CDR3 here is CASSSPQGGSQPQHF. The CDR3 coding sequence is TGTGCCAGCAGCTCCCCACAGGGGGGGAGTCAGCCCCAGCATTTT. V gene TRBV5-8 combines with J gene TRBJ1-5; 8 nucleotides match TRBD1. The germline V gene has CDR1 SGHTS and CDR2 YDEGEE. With V trimmed by 3 bases and J by 6 bases, 8 bases remained unmatched. The CDR3 spans 15 residues.

The table lists this clonotype with a few counts. The rearrangement uses TRBV4-1 and TRBJ2-2, with 14 positions matching TRBD2. In germline, CDR1 is MGHRA, CDR2 YSYEKL. This CDR3 spans 15 amino acids. J was trimmed by 15 bases and V by 5 bases; bases with no gene match: 11. CDR3 loop: CASSSPTSGGATVFF. The CDR3 DNA sequence: TGCGCCAGCAGCTCCCCGACTAGCGGGGGGGCCACGGTGTTTTTT.

The chain couples TRBV9 to TRBJ1-6; no clear D gene. This CDR3 comprises 14 residues. CDR1 and CDR2 (germline): SGDLS, YYNGEE. V was shortened by 3 bases and J by 0 bases, with 4 bases between the two germline ends. CDR3 protein: CASSDVSYNSPLHF. CDR3 DNA sequence: TGTGCCAGCAGCGATGTCTCCTATAATTCACCCCTCCACTTT.

The gene calls are TRBV4-1 and TRBJ2-5; 7 bases line up with TRBD1. Trimming cost V 1 base and J 5 bases; bases outside gene matches: 10. Per the germline V gene, CDR1 is MGHRA and CDR2 is YSYEKL. The CDR3 is 16 amino acids. The CDR3 loop is CASSQVVGGPRETQYF. The CDR3 nucleotides are TGCGCCAGCAGCCAAGTGGTAGGGGGCCCCCGGGAGACCCAGTACTTC.

This clonotype was counted between two and nine times. The chain uses TRBV29-1 and TRBJ2-1, with TRBD1 identical over 11 bases. Germline values: CDR1 SQVTM, CDR2 ANQGSEA. J lost 7 bases, V lost 6 bases, and 5 bases had no gene match. The CDR3 length is 13 residues. Here the CDR3 DNA reads TGCAGCGTCTTTGGGACAGGGGGAAATGAGCAGTTCTTC. Translation: CSVFGTGGNEQFF.